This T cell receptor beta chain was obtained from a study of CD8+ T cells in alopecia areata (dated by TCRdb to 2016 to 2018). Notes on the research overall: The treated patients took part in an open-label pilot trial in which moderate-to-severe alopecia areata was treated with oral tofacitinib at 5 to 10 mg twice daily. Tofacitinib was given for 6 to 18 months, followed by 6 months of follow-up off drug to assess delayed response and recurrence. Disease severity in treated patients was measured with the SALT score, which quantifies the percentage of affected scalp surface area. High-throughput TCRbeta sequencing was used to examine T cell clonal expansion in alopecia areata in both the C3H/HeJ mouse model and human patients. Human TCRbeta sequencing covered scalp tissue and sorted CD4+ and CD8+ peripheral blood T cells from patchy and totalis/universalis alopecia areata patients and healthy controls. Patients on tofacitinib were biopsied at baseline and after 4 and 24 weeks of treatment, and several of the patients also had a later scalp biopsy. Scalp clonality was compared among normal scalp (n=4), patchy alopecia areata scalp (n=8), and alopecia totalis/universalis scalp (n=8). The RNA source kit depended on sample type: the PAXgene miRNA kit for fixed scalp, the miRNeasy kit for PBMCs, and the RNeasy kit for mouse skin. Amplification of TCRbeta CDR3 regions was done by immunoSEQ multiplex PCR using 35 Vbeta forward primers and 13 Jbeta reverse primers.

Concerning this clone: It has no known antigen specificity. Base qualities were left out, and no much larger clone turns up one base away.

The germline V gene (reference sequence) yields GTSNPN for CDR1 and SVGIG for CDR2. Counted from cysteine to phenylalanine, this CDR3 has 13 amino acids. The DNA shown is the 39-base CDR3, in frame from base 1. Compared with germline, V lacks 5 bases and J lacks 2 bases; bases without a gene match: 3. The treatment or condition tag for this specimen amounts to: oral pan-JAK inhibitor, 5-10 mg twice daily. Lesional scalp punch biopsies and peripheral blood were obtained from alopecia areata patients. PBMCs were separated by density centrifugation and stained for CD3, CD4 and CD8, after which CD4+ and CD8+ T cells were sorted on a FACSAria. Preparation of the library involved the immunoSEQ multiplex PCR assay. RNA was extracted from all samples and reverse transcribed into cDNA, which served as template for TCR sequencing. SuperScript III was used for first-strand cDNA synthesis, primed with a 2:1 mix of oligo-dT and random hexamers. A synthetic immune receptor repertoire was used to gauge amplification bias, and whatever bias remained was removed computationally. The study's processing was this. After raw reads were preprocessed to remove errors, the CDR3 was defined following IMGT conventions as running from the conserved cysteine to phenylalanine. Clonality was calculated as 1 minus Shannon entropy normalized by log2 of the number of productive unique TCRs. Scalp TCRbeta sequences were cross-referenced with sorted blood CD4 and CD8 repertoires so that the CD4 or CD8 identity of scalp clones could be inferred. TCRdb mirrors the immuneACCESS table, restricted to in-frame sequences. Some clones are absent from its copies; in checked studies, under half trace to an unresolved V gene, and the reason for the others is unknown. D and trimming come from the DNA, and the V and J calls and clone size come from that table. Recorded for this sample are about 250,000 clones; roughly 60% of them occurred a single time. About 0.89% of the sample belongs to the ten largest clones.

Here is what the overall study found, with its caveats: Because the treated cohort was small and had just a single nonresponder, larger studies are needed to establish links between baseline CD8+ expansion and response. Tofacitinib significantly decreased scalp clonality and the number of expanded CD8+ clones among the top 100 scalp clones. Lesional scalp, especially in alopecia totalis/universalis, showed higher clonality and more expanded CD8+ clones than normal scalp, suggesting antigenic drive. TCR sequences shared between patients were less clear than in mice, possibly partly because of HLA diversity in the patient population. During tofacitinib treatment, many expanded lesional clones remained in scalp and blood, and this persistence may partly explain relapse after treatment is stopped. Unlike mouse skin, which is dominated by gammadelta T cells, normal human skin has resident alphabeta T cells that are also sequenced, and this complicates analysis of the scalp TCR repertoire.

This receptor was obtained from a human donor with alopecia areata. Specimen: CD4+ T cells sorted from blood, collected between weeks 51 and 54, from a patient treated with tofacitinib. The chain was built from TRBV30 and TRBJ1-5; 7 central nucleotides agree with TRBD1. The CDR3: CAWQGERNQPQHF. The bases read TGTGCCTGGCAGGGGGAACGCAATCAGCCCCAGCATTTT.